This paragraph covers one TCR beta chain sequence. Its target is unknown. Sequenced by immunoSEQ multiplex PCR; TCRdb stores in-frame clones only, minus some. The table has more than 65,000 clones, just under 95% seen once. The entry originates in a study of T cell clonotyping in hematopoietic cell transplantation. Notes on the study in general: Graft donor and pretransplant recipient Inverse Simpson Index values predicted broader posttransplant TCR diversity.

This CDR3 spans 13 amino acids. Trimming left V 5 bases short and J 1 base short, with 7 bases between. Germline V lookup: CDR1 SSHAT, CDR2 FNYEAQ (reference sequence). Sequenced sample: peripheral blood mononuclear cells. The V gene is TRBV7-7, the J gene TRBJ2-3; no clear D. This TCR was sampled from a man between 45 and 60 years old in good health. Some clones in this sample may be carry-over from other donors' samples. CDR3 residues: CASSPSGTDTQYF. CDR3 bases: TGTGCCAGCAGCCCGTCCGGCACAGATACGCAGTATTTT.